In its sample, the clone carrying this T cell receptor (beta chain) was seen a few times. What it binds is unknown. The data derive from a study of early T cells in non-severe SARS-CoV-2 infection. Study-level information: The study sequenced bulk RNA from unsorted whole blood, with chains unpaired. Study-wide results and caveats: Matching against VDJdb likely underestimated virus-specific expansions, favoring anti-spike CD8.

Trimming shortened V by 3 bases and J by 6 bases, and 11 bases separated the two germline ends. The CDR3 length is 13 residues. The library protocol tagged individual cDNA molecules with unique molecular identifiers. Using its own MiXCR run on the 5' RACE reads, TCRdb lists one record per CDR3 protein. The sample consists of approximately 77,000 distinct CDR3 sequences, around 15% of them appearing once. J is TRBJ1-2 and V is TRBV12-3 or TRBV12-4; D may be TRBD1 (5 bases). The sequencing input was whole blood. The clonotype was recovered from an adult who was a healthcare worker with PCR-confirmed SARS-CoV-2 infection or an uninfected control (not recorded which). The CDR3 bases are TGTGCCAGCAGTTTGGGCAGGGCAGATGGCTACACCTTC. Protein: CASSLGRADGYTF.